Listed below are T cell receptor beta chains from one sample, sequenced in a study of blood T cell repertoires in COVID-19. The method was immunoSEQ multiplex PCR; TCRdb's version includes in-frame clones alone and lacks a portion of them. The repertoire includes about 83,000 clones, about 88% of them detected once, and 16% sits in the top ten. Sequencing input: peripheral blood. These receptor sequences come from an elderly woman with active or convalescent COVID-19. Each CDR3 is given with its conserved first and last residue. Each record gives: CDR3 length, D gene, V gene, J gene, clone size, CDR3 DNA, CDR3 protein. D genes are given only for firm matches. Expanded clones are given a class, and other clones once, few, many or no size at all.

>14|TRBD1|TRBV19|TRBJ2-2|NA
TGTGCCAGTAGCACGACAGGGGGGACCGGGGAGCTGTTTTTT
CASSTTGGTGELFF
>15|NA|TRBV19|TRBJ1-1|NA
TGTGCCAGTAGTATTCGACAGACTTTGAACACTGAAGCTTTCTTT
CASSIRQTLNTEAFF
>11|NA|TRBV10-3|TRBJ1-1|NA
TGTGCCATCAGTGGGAGAAATCGGGCTTTCTTT
CAISGRNRAFF
>15|NA|TRBV7-9|TRBJ1-6|once
TGTGCCAGCAGCTTAGCCCCCTTTCGGAATTCACCCCTCCACTTT
CASSLAPFRNSPLHF
>14|NA|TRBV7-8|TRBJ1-1|NA
TGTGCCAGCAGCCCAGGGGTGTTGAACACTGAAGCTTTCTTT
CASSPGVLNTEAFF
>15|NA|TRBV19|TRBJ2-5|NA
TGTGCCAGTAGTATAGCCCGGACAGTCCAAGAGACCCAGTACTTC
CASSIARTVQETQYF
>14|NA|TRBV28|TRBJ1-1|few
TGTGCCAGCAGTTTGGGAGGGGGTGGAACTGAAGCTTTCTTT
CASSLGGGGTEAFF
>14|TRBD1|TRBV4-1|TRBJ2-1|NA
TGCGCCAGCAGTAGGACAGGGGAGGACAATGAGCAGTTCTTC
CASSRTGEDNEQFF
>15|TRBD2|TRBV25-1|TRBJ2-5|NA
TGTGCCAGCAGTGAGACTAGCGGGGCTTGGGAGACCCAGTACTTC
CASSETSGAWETQYF
>13|TRBD1|TRBV5-1|TRBJ1-4|NA
TGCGCCAGCAGCTACGGACAGGGTGGAAAACTGTTTTTT
CASSYGQGGKLFF
>12|TRBD2|TRBV2|TRBJ2-1|NA
TGTGCCAGCAGTGTAGCGGGGGGGCCGCAGTTCTTC
CASSVAGGPQFF
>13|NA|TRBV7-8|TRBJ1-5|NA
TGTGCCAGCAGCTTAGTACCGGCGGGGCCCCAGCATTTT
CASSLVPAGPQHF
>12|TRBD1|TRBV28|TRBJ1-4|NA
TGTGCCAGCAGCCCGGACAGGGAAAAACTGTTTTTT
CASSPDREKLFF
>16|TRBD1|TRBV5-1|TRBJ1-2|NA
TGCGCCAGCAGCTTGGATGGACAGGCCCGAGAGGGTGGCTACACCTTC
CASSLDGQAREGGYTF
>14|NA|TRBV2|TRBJ2-1|NA
TGTGCCAGCAGTGAAGCGGGGGCTTACAATGAGCAGTTCTTC
CASSEAGAYNEQFF
>13|TRBD1|TRBV2|TRBJ1-2|NA
TGTGCCAGCAGCGGACAGGGCCTCTATGGCTACACCTTC
CASSGQGLYGYTF
>13|TRBD1|TRBV28|TRBJ1-1|NA
TGTGCCAGCAGGTCAGGGGGCAGCACTGAAGCTTTCTTT
CASRSGGSTEAFF
>15|NA|TRBV28|TRBJ1-2|NA
TGTGCCAGCAGTTTAGGGGGGTCCCTTAACTATGGCTACACCTTC
CASSLGGSLNYGYTF
>15|TRBD1|TRBV18|TRBJ2-7|NA
TGTGCCAGCTCACAAACCCGGGACAGGGGCTACGAGCAGTACTTC
CASSQTRDRGYEQYF
>16|TRBD2|TRBV5-1|TRBJ2-3|NA
TGCGCCAGCAGCCCTCGGACTAGCGGGGCCACAGATACGCAGTATTTT
CASSPRTSGATDTQYF
>12|NA|TRBV5-1|TRBJ2-7|NA
TGCGCCAGCAGCGAGTCTCGGGGCGAGCAGTACTTC
CASSESRGEQYF
>15|TRBD1|TRBV18|TRBJ2-5|NA
TGTGCCAGCTCACCACCGGGACAGAGACAAGAGACCCAGTACTTC
CASSPPGQRQETQYF
>15|NA|TRBV7-9|TRBJ2-5|NA
TGTGCCAGCAGCAGGACACCTCCTTACCAAGAGACCCAGTACTTC
CASSRTPPYQETQYF
>15|TRBD1|TRBV6-5|TRBJ1-2|NA
TGTGCCAGCAAGCAGGGGGCGCCTGGGTCCTATGGCTACACCTTC
CASKQGAPGSYGYTF
>18|NA|TRBV4-2|TRBJ1-4|NA
TGTGCCAGCAGCCATGAAGGGGAGGGCATCGGAACTAATGAAAAACTGTTTTTT
CASSHEGEGIGTNEKLFF
>15|TRBD1|TRBV11-2|TRBJ2-7|NA
TGTGCCAGCAGCCAGAGACAGGGTTTGGCCTACGAGCAGTACTTC
CASSQRQGLAYEQYF
>16|NA|TRBV7-9|TRBJ2-5|NA
TGTGCCAGCAGCTCCACCGGGACAAGAAGCCAAGAGACCCAGTACTTC
CASSSTGTRSQETQYF
>14|NA|TRBV24-1|TRBJ2-5|NA
TGTGCCACCAGTGACGATCCATACGGAGAGACCCAGTACTTC
CATSDDPYGETQYF
>12|NA|TRBV28|TRBJ1-5|NA
TGTGCCAGCAGTTACTCGAATCAGCCCCAGCATTTT
CASSYSNQPQHF
>17|TRBD2|TRBV4-1|TRBJ2-3|NA
TGCGCCAGCAGCCATTCATTCGCCCGGGGGGGGGAAGATACGCAGTATTTT
CASSHSFARGGEDTQYF
>14|NA|TRBV10-3|TRBJ1-1|few
TGTGCCATCAGTGAGGGTGGGGGAGGCACTGAAGCTTTCTTT
CAISEGGGGTEAFF
>13|NA|TRBV29-1|TRBJ2-6|once
TGCAGCGCCCCAATCCCTGGGGCCAACGTCCTGACTTTC
CSAPIPGANVLTF
>16|TRBD1|TRBV27|TRBJ2-7|NA
TGTGCCAGCAGTTTCTCATCCGGGACAGGGATGCACGAGCAGTACTTC
CASSFSSGTGMHEQYF
>16|TRBD1|TRBV3-1/TRBV3-2|TRBJ1-2|once
TGTGCCAGCAGCCAAGAATATGGAAGGGGACAGAGAGGCTACACCTTC
CASSQEYGRGQRGYTF
>14|TRBD1|TRBV6-6|TRBJ2-2|NA
TGTGCCAGCAACGGACAGGCGAACACCGGGGAGCTGTTTTTT
CASNGQANTGELFF
>12|NA|TRBV19|TRBJ1-2|NA
TGTGCCAGTAGTGGAGCAGTCTATGGCTACACCTTC
CASSGAVYGYTF
>13|NA|TRBV5-5|TRBJ2-5|NA
TGTGCCAGCAGCCCCTGGACTATTCCCGGCCAGTACTTC
CASSPWTIPGQYF
>14|TRBD2|TRBV7-3|TRBJ2-3|NA
TGTGCCAGCAGCCGCGGGGGGAGCACAGATACGCAGTATTTT
CASSRGGSTDTQYF
>17|TRBD1|TRBV7-8|TRBJ1-6|NA
TGTGCCAGCAGCTTAAGTACAGGGGGCGGCTTGGATTCACCCCTCCACTTT
CASSLSTGGGLDSPLHF
>14|TRBD1|TRBV19|TRBJ1-4|few
TGTGCCAGTAGTACCGGGACAGCTAATGAAAAACTGTTTTTT
CASSTGTANEKLFF
>15|NA|TRBV7-2|TRBJ2-7|once
TGTGCCAGCAGCCCAGGGGGGACAGCCTCCTACGAGCAGTACTTC
CASSPGGTASYEQYF
>12|NA|TRBV6-2/TRBV6-3|TRBJ2-1|few
TGTGCCAGCAGTTACCCCTCCCTCCTACAGTTCTTC
CASSYPSLLQFF
>16|NA|TRBV5-1|TRBJ2-1|few
TGCGCCAGCAGCTTATTACAGGGTAACTCCTACAATGAGCAGTTCTTC
CASSLLQGNSYNEQFF
>12|NA|TRBV30|TRBJ1-1|NA
TGTGCCTGGAGTGCACTCTCCGGAGGGGCTTTCTTT
CAWSALSGGAFF
>16|NA|TRBV28|TRBJ1-1|NA
TGTGCCAGCAAAGTACCCCGGGGGGAATTGATCACTGAAGCTTTCTTT
CASKVPRGELITEAFF
>15|TRBD1|TRBV7-3|TRBJ1-6|NA
TGTGCCAGCAGCTTATTTGGTCAGGGGGTCGGACCCCTCCACTTT
CASSLFGQGVGPLHF
>13|NA|TRBV6-5|TRBJ2-7|NA
TGTGCCAGCAGTCCCCACCGGGGGTACGAGCAGTACTTC
CASSPHRGYEQYF
>17|TRBD1|TRBV6-7|TRBJ2-1|few
TGTGCCAGCAGCCTTACGGGACAGGGGAAGACCTACAATGAGCAGTTCTTC
CASSLTGQGKTYNEQFF
>18|TRBD2|TRBV27|TRBJ2-1|NA
TGTGCCAGCAGTTTATTGATGACTAGCGGGGGGGCTATCAATGAGCAGTTCTTC
CASSLLMTSGGAINEQFF
>15|NA|TRBV7-2|TRBJ2-3|NA
TGTGCCAGCAGCCTGGGAGCTGGTCGCACAGATACGCAGTATTTT
CASSLGAGRTDTQYF
>16|TRBD1|TRBV5-1|TRBJ2-3|once
TGCGCCAGCAGCCTCCCGTCGGGACAGAATCAGGATACGCAGTATTTT
CASSLPSGQNQDTQYF
>15|NA|TRBV5-1|TRBJ1-6|NA
TGCGCCAGCAGCTACGGTGGTTTGGAGAATTCACCCCTCCACTTT
CASSYGGLENSPLHF
>16|TRBD1|TRBV4-3|TRBJ2-7|NA
TGCGCCAGCAGCCAGGTATCCGGGACAGGGGCCTACGAGCAGTACTTC
CASSQVSGTGAYEQYF
>17|TRBD2|TRBV11-2|TRBJ2-5|NA
TGTGCCAGCAGCTTAGGTCCACTAGCGGGGGGCCAAGAGACCCAGTACTTC
CASSLGPLAGGQETQYF